This T cell receptor (beta chain) originates from a study of cytomegalovirus exposure and HLA in healthy donors. About the study: According to later analysis, the same platform produced the 110 or so validation and approximately 630 first-cohort repertoires.

Trimming removed 0 bases from V and 9 bases from J, with 18 bases in between. Per germline, CDR1 SGDLS and CDR2 YYNGEE. The CDR3 runs to 15 residues. The assay was immunoSEQ multiplex PCR, and TCRdb's table has in-frame clones only and misses some. The data show some 200,000 clones, with 75% to 95% seen just once and approximately 0.99% held by the top ten. This rearrangement joins TRBV9 to TRBJ1-1; D gene ambiguous. The origin of this receptor is a woman younger than 35 in good health and CMV-seronegative. Input material: PBMCs. This CDR3 is CASSVATATQQKAFF. CDR3 in DNA: TGTGCCAGCAGCGTAGCGACGGCGACTCAGCAAAAAGCTTTCTTT.